Each of the 3 T cell receptor beta chains below was sequenced from the same sample in a study of blood T cells in healthy people across ages. Together with a sample-barcoded 5' primer, a J-beta primer mix was included in a second PCR lasting about 7 to 11 cycles. Each CDR3 protein is one row after TCRdb ran MiXCR on the 5' RACE reads. The table shows hundreds of thousands of distinct CDR3 sequences, with around half occurring only once. Sample: blood. The source of these receptors is a man older than 75 in good health.

The chain combines TRBV29-1 with TRBJ2-5; unclear D gene. The V end was cut by 4 bases, the J end by 4 bases, with 7 bases between. The CDR3 runs to 11 residues. Germline V gene sequence: CDR1 SQVTM, CDR2 ANQGSEA. In nucleotides, the CDR3 is TGCAGCGTTGTATCCGGAGAGACCCAGTACTTC. Encoded protein: CSVVSGETQYF.

The chain links TRBV2 to TRBJ1-2, with 7 bases fitting TRBD1. The CDR3 totals 14 residues. V lost 7 bases, J lost 3 bases, and 8 bases stayed unmatched. Germline CDR1 is SNHLY and CDR2 is FYNNEI. CDR3 amino acids: CASTVRGDDYGYTF. CDR3 coding DNA: TGTGCCAGCACGGTCAGGGGGGACGACTATGGCTACACCTTC.

The chain is built from TRBV20-1 and TRBJ2-5; D may be TRBD2 (6 bases). V lost 3 bases and J lost 5, with 19 bases in between. This CDR3 spans 15 amino acids. The germline V gene encodes CDR1 DFQATT and CDR2 SNEGSKA (reference sequence). The DNA for the CDR3 is TGCAGTGCTAGCCGGGGGTTGGTGGTAGGGGAGACCCAGTACTTC. It yields the protein CSASRGLVVGETQYF.